The 19 T cell receptor beta chains below all came from one sample that was sequenced in a study of shared clonotypes between healthy human individuals. Naive CD8 cells, CD45RO-negative and positively selected for CCR7, excluded terminally differentiated effector memory CD45RA+ cells. Assay: immunoSEQ multiplex PCR; the TCRdb copy retains only in-frame clones and omits some. The sample contains about 590,000 clones, about 95% of which appear only once. Specimen: naive CD8+ T cells sorted from blood. Every receptor here comes from a woman aged 25 to 39 in good health.

This chain connects TRBV5-1 to TRBJ2-3; D perhaps matches TRBD1 (6 bases). V was shortened by 2 bases and J by 2 bases, with 15 bases between the two germline ends. The germline V gene encodes CDR1 SGHRS and CDR2 YFSETQ. The CDR3 has 16 residues. As DNA, the CDR3 is TGCGCCAGCAGCTTTTGGGGGCGCATGACCACAGATACGCAGTATTTT. This codes for CASSFWGRMTTDTQYF.

V gene TRBV5-4 combines with J gene TRBJ2-1; 8 nucleotides match TRBD2. Germline V gene data show CDR1 as SGHNT and CDR2 as YYREEE (reference sequence). The CDR3 extends over 13 amino acids. The J segment lost 10 bases and the V segment lost 0 bases, leaving 3 bases of the junction unmatched. CDR3 nucleotides: TGTGCCAGCAGCTTGGAAGGCGGGGGGGAGCAGTTCTTC. It specifies CASSLEGGGEQFF.

This rearrangement joins TRBV4-1 to TRBJ2-3; D remains ambiguous. Deletions cut 4 bases from V and 5 bases from J, with 1 base between. The CDR3 has 10 residues. CDR1 and CDR2 from the germline V gene are MGHRA and YSYEKL. In DNA form, the CDR3 reads TGCGCCAGCAGCCTAGATACGCAGTATTTT. It codes for CASSLDTQYF.

This chain joins TRBV7-9 and TRBJ1-2; D not certain. Germline lookup yields CDR1 SEHNR and CDR2 FQNEAQ (reference sequence). The CDR3 totals 14 residues. The germline V and J ends were trimmed by 1 base and 2 bases, with 8 bases remaining between them. The CDR3 is CASSLGTKNYGYTF. In DNA, the CDR3 is TGTGCCAGCAGCTTAGGAACCAAGAACTATGGCTACACCTTC. The whole variable domain, filled in from reference TRBV7-9 and TRBJ1-2, reads DTGVSQNPRHKITKRGQNVTFRCDPISEHNRLYWYRQTLGQGPEFLTYFQNEAQLEKSRLLSDRFSAERPKGSFSTLEIQRTEQGDSAMYLCASSLGTKNYGYTFGSGTRLTVV.

This sequence joins TRBV28 and TRBJ2-1; 7 nucleotides line up with TRBD2. Germline-derived CDR1 and CDR2 are MDHEN and SYDVKM. Germline trimming cut 3 bases from V and 11 bases from J; bases unmatched to any gene: 7. This CDR3 has 13 amino acids. The CDR3: CASSFRLAEQQFF. CDR3 coding DNA: TGTGCCAGCAGTTTTCGCCTAGCGGAGCAGCAGTTCTTC.

The DNA for the CDR3 is TGTGCCAGCAGTTTAAATTCGGAGTTTGGAGGGGAGACCCAGTACTTC. Amino acids: CASSLNSEFGGETQYF. J is TRBJ2-5 and V is TRBV28; possibly TRBD2 for D (6 bases). Trimming removed 2 bases at V and 5 bases at J, with 18 bases between. Germline-derived CDR1 and CDR2 are MDHEN and SYDVKM. CDR3 size: 16 residues.

This chain joins TRBV30 and TRBJ2-1, with 11 nucleotides matching TRBD2. Germline V gives CDR1 GTSNPN, CDR2 SVGIG (reference sequence). CDR3 length equals 13 residues. V trimming: 5 bases; J trimming: 6 bases; junction bases outside the gene matches: 3. The CDR3 loop reads CAWGTSGRNEQFF. The CDR3, as DNA: TGTGCCTGGGGGACTAGCGGACGCAATGAGCAGTTCTTC.

The chain uses TRBV10-3 and TRBJ2-2, with D possibly being TRBD2 (5 bases). Germline V lookup: CDR1 ENHRY, CDR2 SYGVKD. The CDR3 runs 15 residues. V lost 3 bases and J 0 bases, leaving 8 bases between the germline ends. The CDR3 bases are TGTGCCATCAGTGACTCGGGATCGAACACCGGGGAGCTGTTTTTT. The encoded protein is CAISDSGSNTGELFF.

The chain has TRBV19 and TRBJ1-1, with D possibly matching TRBD1 (5 bases). Trimming cost V 10 bases and J 0 bases, with 36 bases left between them. Per germline, CDR1 LNHDA and CDR2 SQIVND (reference sequence). The CDR3 extends over 21 amino acids. The CDR3 nucleotides are TGTGCCACGAGTACGGGTCCTGGGATCGGCGGACAAATCCGCGTGAACACTGAAGCTTTCTTT. Translation gives CATSTGPGIGGQIRVNTEAFF.

The rearrangement links TRBV6-5 to TRBJ2-7, with 10 bases that match TRBD2. Germline V gene data show CDR1 as MNHEY and CDR2 as SVGAGI. This CDR3 region has 14 residues. V was clipped by 6 bases and J by 3 bases; unmatched bases: 5. The chain's CDR3 is CASRKGLASYEQYF. CDR3 coding DNA: TGTGCCAGCAGAAAGGGACTAGCGAGCTACGAGCAGTACTTC.

The chain is built from TRBV5-4 and TRBJ2-7, with D perhaps assigned TRBD1 or TRBD2 (5 bases each). This CDR3 is 13 amino acids long. Germline V CDR1 and CDR2: SGHNT, YYREEE (reference sequence). The germline V and J ends were trimmed by 7 bases and 2 bases, with 13 bases remaining between them. Written as DNA, the CDR3 is TGTGCCAGCGGTACGGGACGCGCCTACGAGCAGTACTTC. Protein sequence: CASGTGRAYEQYF.

This chain links TRBV27 with TRBJ2-2; 7 bases agree with TRBD1. V lost 5 bases, J lost 6 bases, and 3 bases stayed unmatched. The germline V gene encodes CDR1 MNHEY and CDR2 SMNVEV (reference sequence). The CDR3 has 13 amino acids. CDR3 sequence: CASSRTGAGELFF. Written as DNA, the CDR3 is TGTGCCAGCAGTAGAACAGGGGCCGGGGAGCTGTTTTTT.

The chain joins TRBV10-2 to TRBJ2-1, with D possibly matching TRBD2 (5 bases). The CDR3 runs to 13 residues. The V gene's germline CDR1 is WSHSY and CDR2 SAAADI. The V end lost 5 bases, the J end lost 7 bases, and 12 bases lay between the germline ends. CDR3 amino acids: CASSPDSWNEQFF. The CDR3, as DNA: TGCGCCAGCAGTCCGGACTCGTGGAATGAGCAGTTCTTC.

The chain is built from TRBV29-1 and TRBJ2-3, with TRBD1 matching over 11 bases. Germline lookup yields CDR1 SQVTM and CDR2 ANQGSEA. The CDR3 runs to 14 residues. V shed 5 bases and J 3 bases; nucleotides not matched to a gene: 4. CDR3 amino acids: CSVYGTGGTDTQYF. CDR3 DNA: TGCAGCGTTTATGGGACAGGGGGAACAGATACGCAGTATTTT.

The V gene is TRBV6-5, the J gene TRBJ1-2; the D is unclear. There are 13 residues in the CDR3. The germline V gene has CDR1 MNHEY and CDR2 SVGAGI. V lost 0 bases, J lost 3 bases, and 5 bases lay in between. The CDR3 DNA is TGTGCCAGCAGTTACTCACCGGACTATGGCTACACCTTC. Protein sequence: CASSYSPDYGYTF.

As concerns this clone: The same CDR3 arises from other DNA sequences in this sample as well. CDR3 amino acids: CASSLIGTGAEAFF. CDR3 DNA sequence: TGTGCCAGCAGTTTGATTGGTACGGGCGCTGAAGCTTTCTTT. This chain connects TRBV27 to TRBJ1-1; D uncertain. The CDR3 is 14 residues long. Germline V gives CDR1 MNHEY, CDR2 SMNVEV (reference sequence). With 3 bases removed from V and 6 bases from J, the gap between germline ends came to 14 bases.

The rearrangement uses TRBV28 and TRBJ2-6; 10 bases are a match to TRBD2. The germline V gene has CDR1 MDHEN and CDR2 SYDVKM. With 3 bases clipped from V and 0 bases from J, the junction kept 5 bases outside the gene matches. CDR3 length equals 18 residues. The DNA of the CDR3 is TGTGCCAGCAGTTTGCTTGCTAGCGGGAGCTCTGGGGCCAACGTCCTGACTTTC. Its protein product is CASSLLASGSSGANVLTF.

The CDR3 sequence is CASSGGTDYTEAFF. In nucleotides, the CDR3 is TGTGCCAGCAGTGGCGGGACTGACTACACTGAAGCTTTCTTT. The V and J genes are TRBV6-1 and TRBJ1-1; perhaps TRBD1 as D (5 bases). Germline CDR1 reads MNHNS; CDR2 reads SASEGT. This CDR3 spans 14 amino acids. V was shortened by 4 bases and J by 3 bases, with 12 bases between the two germline ends.

The V call is TRBV2, the J call TRBJ2-4, with D perhaps given as TRBD1 or TRBD2 (6 bases each). V lost 4 bases and J lost 0, with 16 bases in between. CDR1 and CDR2 (germline): SNHLY, FYNNEI. The CDR3 has 17 amino acids. The CDR3: CASSAAGHRLAKNIQYF. The CDR3 coding sequence is TGTGCCAGCAGTGCCGCGGGACACCGACTAGCCAAAAACATTCAGTACTTC.